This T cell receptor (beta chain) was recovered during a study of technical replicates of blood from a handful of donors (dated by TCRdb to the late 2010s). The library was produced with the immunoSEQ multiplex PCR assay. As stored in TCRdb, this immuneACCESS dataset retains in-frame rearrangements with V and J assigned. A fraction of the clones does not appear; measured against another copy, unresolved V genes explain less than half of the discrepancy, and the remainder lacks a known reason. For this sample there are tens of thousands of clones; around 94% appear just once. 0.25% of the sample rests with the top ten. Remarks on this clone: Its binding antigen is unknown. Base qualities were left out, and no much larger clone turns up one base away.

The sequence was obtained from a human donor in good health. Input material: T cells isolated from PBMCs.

The DNA is as follows: TGTGCCAGCAGTGGGAGGACTCAAGCCAAAAACATTCAGTACTTC. This yields the protein CASSGRTQAKNIQYF. Recombination linked TRBV25-1 to TRBJ2-4; TRBD2 is a weak D gene call, 5 bases matching. Sequences MGHDK (CDR1) and SYGVNS (CDR2) are obtained from the germline V gene. A distance of 10 bases separates the germline ends of V and J, which lose 4 bases and 0 bases respectively. Including cysteine and phenylalanine, the CDR3 has 15 amino acids. CDR3 DNA is the only sequence kept; it has 45 bases, read in frame from the first base.